A single sample gave rise to the 19 T cell receptor beta chains below, sequenced in a study of T cells in Graves' hyperthyroidism and ophthalmopathy. TCR beta CDR3 regions were amplified from RNA transcripts. HTBI primers were the set used in a first-round RT-PCR of the TCR CDR3. TCRdb re-called the multiplex PCR reads with MiXCR, one entry per CDR3 protein. The sample lists around 400,000 distinct CDR3 sequences, around 25% occurring once. Sequencing was done on a sample of blood. The receptors come from a man between 45 and 60 years old with Graves' hyperthyroidism.

This clonotype appeared many times. V is TRBV29-1 and J is TRBJ2-1, with a possible D match to TRBD1 (5 bases). Germline CDR1 SQVTM, CDR2 ANQGSEA. Deletions cut 4 bases from V and 7 bases from J, with 8 bases between. The CDR3 is 11 amino acids. The CDR3 region has the DNA TGCAGCGTTGGGCAGGGAAATGAGCAGTTCTTC. Translated: CSVGQGNEQFF.

The chain combines TRBV7-3 with TRBJ2-5; 13 bases map to TRBD2. CDR1 SGHTA and CDR2 FQGTGA come from the germline V gene. Trimming removed 5 bases from V and 1 base from J; junction bases left unmatched: 16. This CDR3 is 20 amino acids long. The CDR3 coding sequence is TGTGCCAGCAGCGCCCCGGGACTAGCGGGAATTCAACTTGGCCAAGAGACCCAGTACTTC. Encoded protein: CASSAPGLAGIQLGQETQYF.

The rearrangement joins TRBV7-2 to TRBJ1-2, with TRBD1 identical over 7 bases. The CDR3 contains 14 residues. Trimming removed 5 bases from V and 6 bases from J; junction bases left unmatched: 9. Looked up from germline, CDR1 is SGHTA and CDR2 is FQGNSA. The CDR3 sequence is CASSRRDSANGYTF. The DNA of the CDR3 is TGTGCCAGCAGCCGGCGGGACAGCGCGAATGGCTACACCTTC.

The chain uses TRBV30 and TRBJ2-2; D gene unclear. CDR1 and CDR2 (germline): GTSNPN, SVGIG (reference sequence). V lost 3 bases to trimming and J lost 1 base, with 9 bases between them. This CDR3 spans 14 amino acids. CDR3 loop: CAWSLYGNTGELFF. CDR3 sequence (DNA): TGTGCCTGGAGCCTGTACGGGAACACCGGGGAGCTGTTTTTT.

This clonotype was observed many times. The genes are TRBV28 and TRBJ2-2; perhaps D is TRBD1 or TRBD2 (5 bases each). The germline gives CDR1 MDHEN, CDR2 SYDVKM. This CDR3 has 16 residues. V lost 6 bases and J 0 bases, leaving 14 bases between the germline ends. The CDR3 DNA follows: TGTGCCAGCAGCCCCCCTTGGGGGACGAACACCGGGGAGCTGTTTTTT. It yields the protein CASSPPWGTNTGELFF.

The chain joins TRBV7-9 to TRBJ2-4, with 9 bases identical to TRBD2. The V gene's germline CDR1 is SEHNR and CDR2 FQNEAQ (reference sequence). The CDR3 extends over 15 amino acids. The V segment lost 3 bases and the J segment 2 bases; nucleotides outside the gene matches: 2. CDR3 loop: CASSFGTSPKNIQYF. In DNA, the CDR3 is TGTGCCAGCAGCTTCGGGACTAGCCCCAAAAACATTCAGTACTTC.

This clonotype has ten or more counts. This chain uses TRBV7-3 with TRBJ2-1; the D gene is possibly TRBD2 (5 bases). V lost 0 bases and J 8 bases, leaving 8 bases between the germline ends. The germline V gene encodes CDR1 SGHTA and CDR2 FQGTGA. There are 13 residues in the CDR3. This chain's CDR3 is CASSLTQRDEQFF. CDR3 in DNA: TGTGCCAGCAGCTTAACGCAGAGGGATGAGCAGTTCTTC.

This clonotype was detected many times. V usage is TRBV2 and J usage is TRBJ2-6, with D possibly matching TRBD2 (5 bases). The CDR3 runs 16 residues. The germline CDR1 and CDR2 sequences are SNHLY and FYNNEI. The ends were cut back, 3 bases at V and 4 bases at J, with 13 bases in the middle. The CDR3 sequence: CASSDPRGSGANVLTF. The CDR3 coding sequence is TGTGCCAGCAGTGACCCCCGGGGTTCGGGGGCCAACGTCCTGACTTTC.

This clonotype has just one count. The chain recombines TRBV7-2 with TRBJ2-4; D perhaps matches TRBD1 (5 bases). The germline V and J ends were trimmed by 5 bases and 0 bases, with 11 bases remaining between them. CDR3 length equals 15 residues. Germline values: CDR1 SGHTA, CDR2 FQGNSA. CDR3 residues: CASSRRTLAKNIQYF. For the CDR3, the DNA is TGTGCCAGCAGCCGAAGGACACTAGCCAAAAACATTCAGTACTTC. Filled out from reference TRBV7-2 and TRBJ2-4, the complete variable domain reads GAGVSQSPSNKVTEKGKDVELRCDPISGHTALYWYRQSLGQGLEFLIYFQGNSAPDKSGLPSDRFSAERTGGSVSTLTIQRTQQEDSAVYLCASSRRTLAKNIQYFGAGTRLSVL.

This clonotype appeared many times. The rearrangement joins TRBV11-2 to TRBJ2-3; a possible D gene is TRBD1 (5 bases). Deletions cut 2 bases from V and 0 bases from J, with 12 bases between. The length of the CDR3 is 16 residues. Per germline, CDR1 SGHAT and CDR2 FQNNGV. The CDR3 DNA sequence: TGTGCCAGCAGCTTATCCCGGACAAGGAGCACAGATACGCAGTATTTT. The encoded protein is CASSLSRTRSTDTQYF.

The J gene is TRBJ2-3, the V gene TRBV20-1; D is undetermined. Per the germline V gene, CDR1 is DFQATT and CDR2 is SNEGSKA (reference sequence). There are 15 residues in the CDR3. V gave up 1 base and J gave up 2 bases, with 13 bases separating them. Here the CDR3 reads CSARVQEGFTDTQYF. The CDR3 DNA follows: TGCAGTGCTAGAGTACAAGAAGGGTTCACAGATACGCAGTATTTT.

The V gene is TRBV20-1, the J gene TRBJ2-7; TRBD1 is a possible D gene (6 bases). The CDR3 sequence is 15 residues long. Trimming left V 1 base short and J 0 bases short, with 13 bases between. CDR1 DFQATT and CDR2 SNEGSKA come from the germline V gene (reference sequence). For the CDR3, the DNA is TGCAGTGCTAGAGCGGACAGTTCAAGCTCCTACGAGCAGTACTTC. It is translated as CSARADSSSSYEQYF.

This clonotype was seen at least ten times. The chain recombines TRBV12-3 or TRBV12-4 with TRBJ1-1; D is undetermined. Trimming pared 3 bases from V and 3 bases from J, leaving 8 bases between. The CDR3 consists of 13 residues. DNA for the CDR3: TGTGCCAGCAGTTTGTGGGAGGACACTGAAGCTTTCTTT. It yields the protein CASSLWEDTEAFF.

This clonotype was detected many times. The chain uses TRBV20-1 and TRBJ2-1; perhaps TRBD2 as D (6 bases). Germline CDR1 is DFQATT and CDR2 is SNEGSKA (reference sequence). This CDR3 has 15 amino acids. Trimming removed 6 bases at V and 0 bases at J, with 15 bases between. The DNA for the CDR3 is TGCAGTGCGGGCTCTCGGGGGTCCTCCTACAATGAGCAGTTCTTC. Its protein is CSAGSRGSSYNEQFF.

This clonotype was counted ten times or more. This rearrangement joins TRBV28 to TRBJ2-1; 9 bases are a match to TRBD2. From germline, CDR1 is MDHEN and CDR2 SYDVKM. CDR3 size: 15 residues. The V gene end was trimmed by 3 bases and the J gene end by 3 bases; junction bases not matched to a gene: 3. The CDR3 reads CASSFSSGNYNEQFF. CDR3 bases: TGTGCCAGCAGTTTTTCTAGCGGGAACTACAATGAGCAGTTCTTC.

This clonotype was recorded at least ten times. V and J are TRBV7-3 and TRBJ2-5; possible D gene TRBD2, 7 bases. This CDR3 region has 15 residues. V lost 2 bases to trimming and J lost 1 base, with 11 bases between them. Germline V gene sequence: CDR1 SGHTA, CDR2 FQGTGA. The DNA for the CDR3 is TGTGCCAGCAGCTTAGGGGGGGCCAGCCAAGAGACCCAGTACTTC. It specifies CASSLGGASQETQYF.

The rearrangement links TRBV20-1 to TRBJ2-1, with D unclear. The CDR3 length is 11 residues. The germline V and J ends were trimmed by 1 base and 8 bases, with 6 bases remaining between them. Germline assignment: CDR1 DFQATT and CDR2 SNEGSKA (reference sequence). CDR3 in amino acids: CSARGAYEQFF. CDR3 sequence (DNA): TGCAGTGCTAGAGGAGCCTATGAGCAGTTCTTC.

This clonotype was picked up a small number of times. This chain joins TRBV3-1 and TRBJ2-5; 7 nucleotides match TRBD2. V gave up 2 bases and J gave up 0 bases; unmatched junction bases: 6. Germline V gives CDR1 LGHDT, CDR2 YNNKEL (reference sequence). The CDR3 sequence is 16 residues long. As DNA, the CDR3 is TGTGCCAGCAGCCAACACGCTAGCGGTAACCAAGAGACCCAGTACTTC. It translates to CASSQHASGNQETQYF.

This chain connects TRBV28 to TRBJ2-2, with 9 bases matching TRBD2. V trimming: 4 bases; J trimming: 3 bases; junction bases outside the gene matches: 21. In germline, CDR1 is MDHEN, CDR2 SYDVKM. The CDR3 is 21 amino acids. The CDR3 sequence: CASSSKVGLVAGAAYTGELFF. The CDR3 nucleotides read TGTGCCAGCAGTTCCAAGGTAGGGCTGGTAGCGGGAGCCGCTTACACCGGGGAGCTGTTTTTT.